This T cell receptor beta chain comes out of a study of cytomegalovirus exposure and HLA in healthy donors. Study-wide points: A later analysis found TCR association rates differed by HLA locus, highest for DRB1 and lowest for HLA-C.

In the case of this clone: No antigen is known for it.

Both 60 Vbeta primers and 13 Jbeta primers went into the PCR. Clones were read by immunoSEQ multiplex PCR, and TCRdb kept only the in-frame ones, dropping some. The sample includes tens of thousands of clones. In germline, CDR1 is SNHLY, CDR2 FYNNEI. Trimming took 3 bases from V and 3 from J, leaving 9 bases between them. This CDR3 region has 13 residues. The genes are TRBV2 and TRBJ2-7; D unclear. The sequence was obtained from a woman under 30 in good health and CMV-seronegative. The sample taken for sequencing was PBMCs. CDR3 nucleotides: TGTGCCAGCAGTGAGACTCGCTTCTACGAGCAGTACTTC. As protein: CASSETRFYEQYF.